This T cell receptor beta chain emerged from a study of PD-1 blockade in classical Hodgkin lymphoma. Study overall: The patients were dosed with nivolumab 3 mg/kg, infused intravenously every 2 weeks.

Overall study results and limits: Partial responders and progressors had significantly lower baseline TCR diversity. A significant rise in TCR diversity by C4D1 was seen for CD4+ but not CD8+ cells.

Assay used: immunoSEQ multiplex PCR; TCRdb lists only in-frame clones, some missing. The table records around 28,000 clones, 60% to 75% of them present only once. Turning to this clone: Its antigen is still unknown.

This CDR3 region has 15 residues. Germline values: CDR1 SGHNT, CDR2 YYREEE (reference sequence). The junction had 7 bases not matched to a gene; V was cut back by 3 bases and J by 10 bases. There was relapse after autologous stem cell transplantation in every patient, and there was variation in brentuximab vedotin exposure. The chain recombines TRBV5-4 with TRBJ2-1; 13 positions agree with TRBD2. Material: peripheral blood mononuclear cells (PBMCs), obtained before the second cycle of nivolumab. This sequence was found in a human donor with classical Hodgkin lymphoma. In nucleotides, the CDR3 is TGTGCCAGCAGCTCGACTAGCGGGGGGCCGAAGGAGCAGTTCTTC. Residues: CASSSTSGGPKEQFF.